This TCR beta chain was obtained from a study of early T cells in non-severe SARS-CoV-2 infection. Turning to this clonotype: At one end, the junction sequence differs from germline, possibly due to a read error.

Using its own MiXCR run on the 5' RACE reads, TCRdb lists one record per CDR3 protein. Of tens of thousands of distinct CDR3 sequences detected, around 14% appear once; the ten largest clones hold 5.5%. The CDR3 spans 17 residues. CDR1 SGHDN and CDR2 FVKESK come from the germline V gene. The J gene is TRBJ2-3, the V gene TRBV14; D gene unclear. Specimen: whole blood. This receptor was obtained from an adult who was a healthcare worker with PCR-confirmed SARS-CoV-2 infection or an uninfected control (not recorded which). CDR3 in amino acids: CASSPWGSSLLSDTRYF. The CDR3 DNA is TGTGCCAGCAGCCCTTGGGGATCTTCCTTGCTATCAGATACGCGGTATTTT.